This paragraph reports one T cell receptor beta chain. Study processing details: Amplification from reference gene primers served as the basis for estimated nucleated cell counts. Profiling relied on immunoSEQ multiplex PCR, and the TCRdb table lists in-frame clones only, not all of them. The D gene and trimming were derived from the DNA, and the V and J assignments and clone size from that table. This table has over 250,000 clones, roughly 91% appearing once. Cohorts were assigned according to the clinical history that participants reported. J was trimmed by 3 bases and V by 5 bases; bases with no gene match: 0. Germline V lookup: CDR1 SGHRS, CDR2 YFSETQ. The CDR3 spans 13 residues. This sample stems from a study of blood T cell repertoires in COVID-19. Study-wide background: In Cohort 3, a recovered donor had either two negative PCRs, clearance, or symptom resolution. From T cells, B-cell-depleted T cells, or PBMCs came the material, which was cDNA or gDNA.

This sequence originates from a woman between 55 and 75 years old in a cohort exposed to, infected with or recovered from COVID-19 (not recorded which). The specimen was PBMCs or T cells enriched from blood (not recorded which). This sequence joins TRBV5-1 and TRBJ2-1; 9 nucleotides agree with TRBD2. The CDR3 protein is CASRAGGYNEQFF. The CDR3 nucleotides read TGCGCCAGCAGAGCGGGAGGCTACAATGAGCAGTTCTTC. Variable domain in full (rest from reference TRBV5-1 and TRBJ2-1): KAGVTQTPRYLIKTRGQQVTLSCSPISGHRSVSWYQQTPGQGLQFLFEYFSETQRNKGNFPGRFSGRQFSNSRSEMNVSTLELGDSALYLCASRAGGYNEQFFGPGTRLTVL.